The clone carrying this TCR beta chain appeared many times. The antigen is not known. Trimming cost V 3 bases and J 7 bases, with 16 bases left between them. The CDR3 runs 15 residues. In germline, CDR1 is SGHVS, CDR2 FQNEAQ. The source of the sample is a study of T cells in Graves' hyperthyroidism and ophthalmopathy. Findings of the study overall: Most thyroid clonotypes that were expanded above 0.001 also turned up in blood.

Template material for amplifying TCR beta CDR3 regions consisted of RNA transcripts. The TCR CDR3 was amplified in a first-round RT-PCR using the HTBI primer set. One entry per CDR3 protein, called by TCRdb with MiXCR from the multiplex PCR reads. The table lists more than 500,000 distinct CDR3 sequences, about 16% of them singletons. The sequence came from a woman aged 25 to 39 with Graves' ophthalmopathy. The chain couples TRBV7-8 to TRBJ2-1; D is ambiguous. What was sequenced was blood. CDR3 sequence reads: CASSLVFLIKNEQFF. The CDR3 coding sequence is TGTGCCAGCAGCTTGGTCTTTTTAATTAAGAATGAGCAGTTCTTC.